The entry below gives a single T cell receptor (beta chain) sequence along with its context. These data come from a study of T cells in Graves' hyperthyroidism and ophthalmopathy. RNA transcripts yielded amplified TCR beta CDR3 regions. RT-PCR in the first round (using the HTBI primer set) targeted the TCR CDR3. TCRdb reprocessed the multiplex PCR reads with MiXCR, giving one entry per CDR3 protein. The sample lists about 720,000 distinct CDR3 sequences, roughly 15% occurring once. From germline, CDR1 is MNHEY and CDR2 SMNVEV (reference sequence). The length of the CDR3 is 15 residues. Trimming stripped 6 bases from V and 4 bases from J, with 19 bases between.

The chain is built from TRBV27 and TRBJ2-7; TRBD2 is a possible D gene (6 bases). This TCR came from a man younger than 30 with Graves' hyperthyroidism. Sequenced material: blood. CDR3 amino acids: CASRRRRAEAYEQYF. The CDR3 DNA follows: TGTGCCAGCAGGAGGAGGAGGGCCGAAGCTTACGAGCAGTACTTC.